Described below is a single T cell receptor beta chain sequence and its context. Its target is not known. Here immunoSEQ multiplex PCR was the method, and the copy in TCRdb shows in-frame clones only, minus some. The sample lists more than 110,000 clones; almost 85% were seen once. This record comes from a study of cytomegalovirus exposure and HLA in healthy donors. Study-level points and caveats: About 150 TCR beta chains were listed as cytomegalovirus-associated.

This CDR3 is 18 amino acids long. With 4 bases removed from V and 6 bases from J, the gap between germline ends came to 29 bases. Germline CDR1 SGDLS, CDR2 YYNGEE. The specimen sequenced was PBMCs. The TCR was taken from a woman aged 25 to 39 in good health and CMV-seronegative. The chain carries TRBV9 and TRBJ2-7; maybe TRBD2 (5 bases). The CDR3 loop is CASSPGVTLAGSFREQYF. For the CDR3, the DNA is TGTGCCAGCAGCCCCGGGGTTACGTTGGCAGGATCCTTTCGCGAGCAGTACTTC.